A single sample is the source of the 10 T cell receptor beta chains below, sequenced in a study of T cells in women clearing cervical HPV infection. Clones were read by immunoSEQ multiplex PCR, and TCRdb kept only the in-frame ones, dropping some. The listing records roughly 49,000 clones. Source material: blood buffy coat. The source of these receptors is a woman between 18 and 70 years old with a cervical HPV16 infection that either progressed to CIN3+ or cleared (not recorded which).

A note on this clone: The read falls 3 residues short of the CDR3 end, and the missing part is taken from the germline J gene. The V and J genes are TRBV6-2 or TRBV6-3 and TRBJ2-3; 11 bases line up with TRBD2. The germline V gene encodes CDR1 MNHEY and CDR2 SVGEGT. CDR3 size: 15 residues. The CDR3 reads CASSLAGGRTETQYF. CDR3 DNA (partial): TGTGCCAGCAGTCTAGCGGGGGGAAGGACGGAGACG.

About this clone: The read terminates 3 residues before the CDR3 end, so the remaining end is supplied by the germline J gene. The chain is built from TRBV30 and TRBJ2-7, with D perhaps TRBD1 (5 bases). CDR3 length: 10 residues. Trimming shortened V by 5 bases and J by 5 bases, and 7 bases separated the two germline ends. In germline, CDR1 is GTSNPN, CDR2 SVGIG (reference sequence). This chain's CDR3 is CAWAGNEQYF. The CDR3 bases that were read are TGTGCCTGGGCAGGGAACGAG.

With respect to this clone: The CDR3 is cut off 3 residues early in the read; its end comes from the germline J gene. The chain employs TRBV5-1 and TRBJ2-7; 11 nucleotides line up with TRBD2. V lost 2 bases to trimming and J lost 3 bases; unmatched junction nucleotides: 1. CDR1 and CDR2 from the germline V gene are SGHRS and YFSETQ. This CDR3 has 14 amino acids. Here the CDR3 reads CASSFGTSGYEQYF. The covered CDR3 bases are TGCGCCAGCAGCTTTGGGACTAGCGGCTACGAG. The full variable domain, in which reference TRBV5-1 and TRBJ2-7 provide the parts outside the CDR3, is KAGVTQTPRYLIKTRGQQVTLSCSPISGHRSVSWYQQTPGQGLQFLFEYFSETQRNKGNFPGRFSGRQFSNSRSEMNVSTLELGDSALYLCASSFGTSGYEQYFGPGTRLTVT.

Note on this clone: The sequenced fragment ends 3 residues before the CDR3 boundary, so the rest is inferred from the germline J gene. The V gene is TRBV11-2, the J gene TRBJ2-3, with 8 bases lining up with TRBD1. The junction had 1 base not matched to a gene; V was cut back by 3 bases and J by 2 bases. Germline lookup yields CDR1 SGHAT and CDR2 FQNNGV. This CDR3 comprises 14 residues. The sequenced CDR3 bases are TGTGCCAGCAGCTTGGGACAGGACACAGATACG. Translating gives CASSLGQDTDT. From start to end, the CDR3 is CASSLGQDTDTQYF.

Remarks on this clone: With the read ending 3 residues before the CDR3 end, the germline J gene is used to fill in that end. The chain combines TRBV29-1 with TRBJ2-3; TRBD1 matches at 12 bases. V was clipped by 8 bases and J by 0 bases; unmatched bases: 6. CDR3 length equals 15 residues. From germline, CDR1 is SQVTM and CDR2 ANQGSEA. The CDR3 loop is CSLTGTGGSTDTQYF. The covered CDR3 bases are TGCAGCCTGACCGGGACAGGGGGCAGCACAGATACG.

Details on this clone: The observed sequence ends 3 residues before the CDR3 terminus, with the missing tail filled in from the germline J gene. The rearrangement uses TRBV18 and TRBJ2-3; TRBD1 agrees at 9 bases. Germline CDR1 KGHSH, CDR2 LQKENI. The CDR3 totals 14 residues. CDR3 DNA, as far as it was read: TGTGCCAGCTCACCGGACAGGGGAAATCAGCCG. Its protein product is CASSPDRGNQP. The entire CDR3 sequence reads CASSPDRGNQPQYF. Full variable domain (missing parts from reference TRBV18 and TRBJ2-3): NAGVMQNPRHLVRRRGQEARLRCSPMKGHSHVYWYRQLPEEGLKFMVYLQKENIIDESGMPKERFSAEFPKEGPSILRIQQVVRGDSAAYFCASSPDRGNQPQYFGPGTRLTVL.

On this clone: The missing CDR3 end, 3 residues past where the read stops, is filled in from the germline J gene. The chain carries TRBV6-1 and TRBJ1-5; 8 bases agree with TRBD1. CDR1 MNHNS and CDR2 SASEGT come from the germline V gene. CDR3 length: 16 residues. The junction had 3 bases not matched to a gene; V was cut back by 0 bases and J by 2 bases. The CDR3 loop is CASSEAPGQGNQPQHF. The sequenced CDR3 bases are TGTGCCAGCAGTGAAGCCCCGGGACAGGGCAATCAGCCC.

About this clone itself: The CDR3 goes on 3 residues after the read ends, and that part is filled in from the germline J gene. The rearrangement uses TRBV6-2 or TRBV6-3 and TRBJ1-2; no reliable D call. The CDR3 consists of 14 residues. CDR1 and CDR2 (germline): MNHEY, SVGEGT. CDR3 DNA, as far as it was read: TGTGCCAGCAGTTACCGGGGAAAAGACTACGAC. Its protein product is CASSYRGKDYD. The entire CDR3 is CASSYRGKDYDYTF.

For this clone: The CDR3 end is not reached by the read, which stops 3 residues before it; the germline J gene fills it in. This rearrangement joins TRBV5-1 to TRBJ1-4, with 7 bases identical to TRBD1. The trim removed 3 bases at V and 6 bases at J, leaving 8 bases unmatched. CDR1 and CDR2 from the germline V gene are SGHRS and YFSETQ. The CDR3 extends over 15 amino acids. Here the CDR3 reads CASSYGQVSYEKLFF. The CDR3 bases that were read are TGCGCCAGCAGCTACGGACAGGTCTCCTATGAAAAA.

To note about this clone: The read halts 3 residues ahead of the CDR3 end, with the missing end drawn from the germline J gene. The V gene is TRBV10-3, the J gene TRBJ1-1; TRBD1 might be the D (6 bases). This CDR3 is 12 amino acids long. CDR1 and CDR2 (germline): ENHRY, SYGVKD. Between the trimmed V and J ends, which lost 11 bases and 1 base, there was a span of 11 bases. The sequenced CDR3 bases are TGTGCCTCCTCGACAGGGAACACTGAA. It codes for CASSTGNTE. The CDR3 as a whole reads CASSTGNTEAFF.